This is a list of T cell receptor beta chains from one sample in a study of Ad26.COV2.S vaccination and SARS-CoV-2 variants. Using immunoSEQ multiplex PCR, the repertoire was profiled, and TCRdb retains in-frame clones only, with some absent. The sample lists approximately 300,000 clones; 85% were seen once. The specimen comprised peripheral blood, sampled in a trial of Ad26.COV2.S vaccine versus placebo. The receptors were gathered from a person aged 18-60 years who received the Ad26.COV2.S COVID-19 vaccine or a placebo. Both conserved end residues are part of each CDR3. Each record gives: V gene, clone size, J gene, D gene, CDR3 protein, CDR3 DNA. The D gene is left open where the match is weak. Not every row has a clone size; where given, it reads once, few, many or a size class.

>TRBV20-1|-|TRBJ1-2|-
CSARVGGGYTF
TGCAGTGCTAGAGTGGGGGGCGGCTACACCTTC
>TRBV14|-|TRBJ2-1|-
CASSQDLGDEQFF
TGTGCCAGCAGCCAAGATCTTGGGGACGAGCAGTTCTTC
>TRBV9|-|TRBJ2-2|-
CASSRPTQGNTGELFF
TGTGCCAGCAGCCGGCCTACACAGGGGAACACCGGGGAGCTGTTTTTT
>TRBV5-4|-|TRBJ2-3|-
CASSSRRTATDTQYF
TGTGCCAGCAGCTCAAGAAGGACAGCCACAGATACGCAGTATTTT
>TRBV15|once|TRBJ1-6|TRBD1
CATSSDRASSPLHF
TGTGCCACCAGCAGCGACAGGGCCAGCTCACCCCTCCACTTT
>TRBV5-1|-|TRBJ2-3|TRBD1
CASSEQGLVTDTQYF
TGCGCCAGCAGCGAACAGGGGTTGGTAACAGATACGCAGTATTTT
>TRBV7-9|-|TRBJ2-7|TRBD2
CASSTLAGGLEQYF
TGTGCCAGCAGCACACTAGCGGGGGGGCTCGAGCAGTACTTC
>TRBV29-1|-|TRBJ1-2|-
CSVVVGPTGGYTF
TGCAGCGTTGTGGTAGGCCCCACGGGTGGCTACACCTTC
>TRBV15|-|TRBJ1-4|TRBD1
CATRQHTGGEKLFF
TGTGCCACCAGACAACATACAGGGGGCGAAAAACTGTTTTTT
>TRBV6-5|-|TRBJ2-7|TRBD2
CASSYPPLAGGYEQYF
TGTGCCAGCAGTTATCCTCCCCTAGCGGGGGGCTACGAGCAGTACTTC
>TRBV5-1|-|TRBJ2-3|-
CASSSTGLGTDTQYF
TGCGCCAGCAGCTCTACAGGGTTGGGCACAGATACGCAGTATTTT
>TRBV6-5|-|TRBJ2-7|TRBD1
CASRLSDRVNYEQYF
TGTGCCAGCAGACTTTCGGACAGGGTAAACTACGAGCAGTACTTC
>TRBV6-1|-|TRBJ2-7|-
CASSEAGRAGEQYF
TGTGCCAGCAGTGAAGCGGGACGGGCCGGCGAGCAGTACTTC
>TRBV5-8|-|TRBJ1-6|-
CASSSYRAYNSPLHF
TGTGCCAGCAGCTCATACAGGGCCTATAATTCACCCCTCCACTTT
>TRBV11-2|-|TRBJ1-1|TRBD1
CASSITGDGGTEAFF
TGTGCCAGCAGCATAACAGGGGATGGAGGCACTGAAGCTTTCTTT
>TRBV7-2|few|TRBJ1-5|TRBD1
CASSLGTGAPNQPQHF
TGTGCCAGCAGCTTAGGGACAGGGGCCCCGAATCAGCCCCAGCATTTT
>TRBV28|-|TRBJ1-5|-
CASRTTGYSNQPQHF
TGTGCCAGCAGGACGACAGGATATAGCAATCAGCCCCAGCATTTT
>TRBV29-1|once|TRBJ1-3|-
CSVRTDELGNTIYF
TGCAGCGTTCGGACAGATGAGCTAGGAAACACCATATATTTT
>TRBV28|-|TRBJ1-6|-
CASSFSVRGSPLHF
TGTGCCAGCAGTTTTTCCGTTCGTGGTTCACCCCTCCACTTT
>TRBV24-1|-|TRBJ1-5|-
CATSDAGTPSNQPQHF
TGTGCCACCAGTGACGCCGGGACACCTAGCAATCAGCCCCAGCATTTT
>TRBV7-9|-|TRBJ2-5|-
CASSEQETQYF
TGTGCCAGCAGCGAGCAAGAGACCCAGTACTTC
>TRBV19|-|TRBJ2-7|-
CASSPRSGYKPYEQYF
TGTGCCAGTAGCCCCAGGTCCGGGTACAAGCCCTACGAGCAGTACTTC
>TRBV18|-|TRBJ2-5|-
CASSPIDRQETQYF
TGTGCCAGCTCACCCATCGACAGGCAAGAGACCCAGTACTTC
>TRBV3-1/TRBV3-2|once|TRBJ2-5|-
CASSQEVAVKGETQYF
TGTGCCAGCAGCCAAGAGGTGGCAGTCAAAGGAGAGACCCAGTACTTC
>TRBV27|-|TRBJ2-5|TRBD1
CASSLRYPRGPSPETQYF
TGTGCCAGCAGTTTACGTTACCCCAGGGGGCCCAGCCCGGAGACCCAGTACTTC
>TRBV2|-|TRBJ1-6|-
CASRTGRTVHHF
TGTGCCAGCAGAACGGGAAGGACGGTTCACCACTTT
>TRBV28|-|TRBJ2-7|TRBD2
CASSEGLAGDYEQYF
TGTGCCAGCAGTGAAGGACTAGCGGGGGACTACGAGCAGTACTTC
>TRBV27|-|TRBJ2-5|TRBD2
CASSYSPAGAQETQYF
TGTGCCAGCAGTTACTCCCCAGCGGGGGCCCAAGAGACCCAGTACTTC
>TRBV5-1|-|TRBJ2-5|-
CASSLMAIQETQYF
TGCGCCAGCAGCTTGATGGCTATCCAAGAGACCCAGTACTTC
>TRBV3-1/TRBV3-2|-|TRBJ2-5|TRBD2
CASSQGRVAGGQETQYF
TGTGCCAGCAGCCAAGGGAGAGTAGCGGGGGGCCAGGAGACCCAGTACTTC
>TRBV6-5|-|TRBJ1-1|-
CASSYRVGRSTEAFF
TGTGCCAGCAGTTACCGAGTGGGGAGGAGCACTGAAGCTTTCTTT
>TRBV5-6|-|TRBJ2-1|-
CASSLASPTPQSSYNEQFF
TGTGCCAGCAGCTTGGCCAGTCCTACCCCCCAAAGCTCCTACAATGAGCAGTTCTTC
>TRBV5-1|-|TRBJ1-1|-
CASSLEGTLNTEAFF
TGCGCCAGCAGCTTGGAGGGGACACTGAACACTGAAGCTTTCTTT
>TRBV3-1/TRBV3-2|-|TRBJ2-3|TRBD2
CASSPWGGSTQYF
TGTGCCAGCAGTCCCTGGGGGGGTTCGACGCAGTATTTT
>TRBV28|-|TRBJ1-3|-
CASIGTTLGNTIYF
TGTGCCAGCATCGGGACAACGCTCGGAAACACCATATATTTT
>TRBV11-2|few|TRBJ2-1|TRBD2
CASSLGTLERGGYNEQFF
TGTGCCAGCAGCTTAGGGACCCTCGAGCGGGGGGGATACAATGAGCAGTTCTTC
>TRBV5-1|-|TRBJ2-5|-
CASSGVTGQETQYF
TGCGCCAGCAGCGGGGTGACAGGCCAAGAGACCCAGTACTTC
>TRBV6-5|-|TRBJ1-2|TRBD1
CASSSQGISYGYTF
TGTGCCAGCAGTTCACAGGGGATTAGCTATGGCTACACCTTC
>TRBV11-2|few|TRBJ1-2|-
CASSFRDGYTF
TGTGCCAGCAGCTTTCGAGATGGCTACACCTTC
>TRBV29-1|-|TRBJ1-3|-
CSAMPSSGNTIYF
TGCAGCGCCATGCCTTCCTCTGGAAACACCATATATTTT
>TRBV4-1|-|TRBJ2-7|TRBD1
CASSQDWAGTGTVSYEQYF
TGCGCCAGCAGCCAAGATTGGGCCGGGACAGGGACCGTGTCCTACGAGCAGTACTTC
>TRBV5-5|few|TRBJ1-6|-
CASSPHTGEGSPLHF
TGTGCCAGCAGCCCCCACACGGGGGAAGGTTCACCCCTCCACTTT
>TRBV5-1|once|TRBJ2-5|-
CASSPGLNNGETQYF
TGCGCCAGCAGCCCCGGGCTTAACAATGGGGAGACCCAGTACTTC
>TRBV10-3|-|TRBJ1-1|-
CAISPQGSTEAFF
TGTGCCATCAGCCCACAGGGATCCACTGAAGCTTTCTTT
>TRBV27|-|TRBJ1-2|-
CASSLEGGLGYGYTF
TGTGCCAGCAGTTTAGAGGGGGGTTTGGGCTATGGCTACACCTTC